These 20 T cell receptor beta chains came from one sample sequenced in a study of T cell clonality in common variable immunodeficiency. Profiled with immunoSEQ multiplex PCR; TCRdb holds only in-frame clones, not every one. The sample has more than 55,000 clones, none seen only once. Sequenced input: peripheral blood mononuclear cells. These receptors all stem from a person between 18 and 75 years old in good health.

There are many counts of this clone. The read ends 3 residues before the CDR3 terminus; that terminus is restored from the germline J gene. This chain links TRBV12-3 or TRBV12-4 with TRBJ2-7; 7 positions match TRBD1. The CDR3 runs to 14 residues. With V trimmed by 2 bases and J by 3 bases, 4 bases remained unmatched. CDR3 sequence: CASSLTDRYYEQYF. Incomplete CDR3 DNA: TGTGCCAGCAGTTTAACGGACAGGTACTACGAG.

This clone was detected ten times or more. The CDR3 extends 3 residues past the end of the read, so its final part is completed from the germline J gene. The chain combines TRBV18 with TRBJ2-1; the D gene is possibly TRBD2 (6 bases). This CDR3 comprises 17 residues. Trimming shortened V by 2 bases and J by 0 bases, and 14 bases separated the two germline ends. CDR1 is KGHSH, CDR2 LQKENI, per germline. The part of the CDR3 DNA that was read is TGTGCCAGCTCACCATCTTACGGGGGTCTCTCCTACAATGAG. It is translated as CASSPSYGGLSYNE. The whole CDR3 is CASSPSYGGLSYNEQFF.

There are many counts of this clone. The sequence runs out 3 residues before the end of the CDR3; the remainder is reconstructed from the germline J gene. The genes are TRBV5-1 and TRBJ2-3; D might be TRBD2 (5 bases). V was clipped by 0 bases and J by 1 base, with 15 bases between them. The CDR3 is made up of 17 amino acids. The germline gives CDR1 SGHRS, CDR2 YFSETQ. The CDR3 sequence is CASSLAPLRGGTDTQYF. CDR3 DNA, as far as it was read: TGCGCCAGCAGCTTGGCCCCGCTCCGGGGAGGCACAGATACG.

This clone was counted at least ten times. The read finishes 3 residues shy of the CDR3 end, and the germline J gene is used to complete it. The chain links TRBV29-1 to TRBJ2-3; TRBD1 aligns across 9 bases. Germline-derived CDR1 and CDR2 are SQVTM and ANQGSEA. The CDR3 extends over 15 amino acids. V lost 6 bases to trimming and J lost 6 bases; unmatched junction nucleotides: 13. The CDR3: CSVKPGTGWSDTQYF. The CDR3 bases that were read are TGCAGCGTCAAACCCGGGACAGGGTGGTCGGATACG.

In its sample, this clone was seen many times. The CDR3 end lies 3 residues beyond the end of the read and is filled in from the germline J gene. V and J are TRBV19 and TRBJ1-2; a possible D gene is TRBD1 (6 bases). The CDR3 is 13 residues long. The germline V gene has CDR1 LNHDA and CDR2 SQIVND (reference sequence). Partial CDR3 DNA: TGTGCCAGTAGTCGGAGGGGGTCCAATGAC. Protein product: CASSRRGSND. The full CDR3 is CASSRRGSNDYTF.

Worth noting for this clone: The sequenced fragment ends 3 residues before the CDR3 boundary, so the rest is inferred from the germline J gene. The chain couples TRBV19 to TRBJ1-1; no clear D. Germline CDR1 and CDR2: LNHDA and SQIVND (reference sequence). Trimming removed 9 bases at V and 1 base at J, with 6 bases between. The CDR3 totals 11 residues. Incomplete CDR3 DNA: TGTGCCAGCCACTCGAACACTGAA. This encodes CASHSNTE. The entire CDR3 sequence reads CASHSNTEAFF.

This clone was counted ten times or more. The CDR3 end falls 3 residues outside the read, so it is completed with the germline J gene. V gene TRBV6-4 combines with J gene TRBJ2-3; D is perhaps TRBD2 (5 bases). The CDR3 runs 15 residues. With 0 bases removed from V and 1 base from J, the gap between germline ends came to 8 bases. Germline V gene sequence: CDR1 MRHNA, CDR2 SNTAGT. The CDR3 reads CASSDSVGGTDTQYF. The sequenced CDR3 bases are TGTGCCAGCAGTGACTCAGTCGGGGGCACAGATACG.

This clone was detected only a few times. Read coverage stops 3 residues before the CDR3 terminus; the germline J gene supplies the remainder. The chain carries TRBV30 and TRBJ1-2, with D possibly being TRBD1 (5 bases). The CDR3 has 16 amino acids. CDR1 and CDR2 from the germline V gene are GTSNPN and SVGIG (reference sequence). The CDR3 DNA, read in part, is TGTGCCTGGAGCGCCGGGACTAGCGGACACTCCTACGAC. Amino acid sequence: CAWSAGTSGHSYD. The CDR3, in full, reads CAWSAGTSGHSYDYTF.

This clone was recorded many times. The CDR3 end is not reached by the read, which stops 3 residues before it; the germline J gene fills it in. The J gene is TRBJ1-2, the V gene TRBV7-2, with 9 bases fitting TRBD1. The V segment lost 3 bases and the J segment 5 bases; nucleotides outside the gene matches: 7. The CDR3 length is 15 residues. CDR1 and CDR2 (germline): SGHTA, FQGNSA. Partial CDR3 DNA: TGTGCCAGCAGCTTCGGGACAGGGCCCCCATATGGC. Protein product: CASSFGTGPPYG. The CDR3 in its entirety is CASSFGTGPPYGYTF. Full variable domain (rest looked up from reference TRBV7-2 and TRBJ1-2): GAGVSQSPSNKVTEKGKDVELRCDPISGHTALYWYRQSLGQGLEFLIYFQGNSAPDKSGLPSDRFSAERTGGSVSTLTIQRTQQEDSAVYLCASSFGTGPPYGYTFGSGTRLTVV.

There are many counts of this clone. Read coverage stops 3 residues before the CDR3 terminus; the germline J gene supplies the remainder. The genes are TRBV20-1 and TRBJ1-6, with D possibly being TRBD1 (6 bases). CDR3 length equals 13 residues. The V gene's germline CDR1 is DFQATT and CDR2 SNEGSKA (reference sequence). V was shortened by 3 bases and J by 7 bases, with 10 bases between the two germline ends. CDR3 bases read: TGCAGTGCTAGGACAGGCTACAATTCACCC. As protein: CSARTGYNSP. The full-length CDR3 reads as CSARTGYNSPLHF.

This clone was detected many times. The DNA ends 3 residues before the CDR3 does, and the rest of the CDR3 is filled in from the germline J gene. The chain links TRBV20-1 to TRBJ1-5; D is ambiguous. Germline V gene data show CDR1 as DFQATT and CDR2 as SNEGSKA (reference sequence). The CDR3 contains 14 residues. The CDR3 bases that were read are TGCAGTGCTAGAGATCTTCTAGCGGTGGACCCC. This sequence encodes CSARDLLAVDP. The entire CDR3 sequence reads CSARDLLAVDPQHF.

This clone was recorded at least ten times. The read comes to an end 3 residues before the CDR3 does, leaving the germline J gene to fill in the end. The J gene is TRBJ2-5, the V gene TRBV5-1; no clear D. This CDR3 comprises 14 residues. The V gene lost 0 bases and the J gene lost 2 bases, with 8 bases spanning the gap. In germline, CDR1 is SGHRS, CDR2 YFSETQ. The CDR3 sequence: CASSLEVRQETQYF. Incomplete CDR3 DNA: TGCGCCAGCAGCTTGGAGGTCAGACAAGAGACC.

This clone occurred many times. The read ends 3 residues shy of where the CDR3 ends; the end is completed using the germline J gene. The chain recombines TRBV10-1 with TRBJ2-5, with D unclear. CDR3 size: 14 residues. Trimming cost V 0 bases and J 5 bases, with 10 bases left between them. Germline V gene lookup returns CDR1 WNHNN and CDR2 SYGVQD (reference sequence). The CDR3 is CASSESSVGETQYF. The sequenced CDR3 bases are TGCGCCAGCAGTGAGTCATCGGTAGGGGAGACC.

This clone came up many times. The CDR3 end is not reached by the read, which stops 3 residues before it; the germline J gene fills it in. V gene TRBV6-1 combines with J gene TRBJ1-1; TRBD1 matches at 7 bases. Germline values: CDR1 MNHNS, CDR2 SASEGT. The J segment lost 0 bases and the V segment lost 3 bases, leaving 1 base of the junction unmatched. The CDR3 consists of 14 residues. This CDR3 is CASSETGLNTEAFF. The covered CDR3 bases are TGTGCCAGCAGTGAGACAGGGTTGAACACTGAA.

This clone was recorded many times. The sequence runs out 3 residues before the end of the CDR3; the remainder is reconstructed from the germline J gene. The rearrangement uses TRBV18 and TRBJ1-2; 7 bases align to TRBD1. The CDR3 extends over 15 amino acids. Germline CDR1 is KGHSH and CDR2 is LQKENI. Trimming took 6 bases from V and 7 from J; bases not matched to a gene: 14. The CDR3 sequence: CASSPGQRTLGGYTF. The CDR3 bases that were read are TGTGCCAGCTCGCCGGGACAGCGAACCTTGGGTGGC. Variable domain in full (rest from reference TRBV18 and TRBJ1-2): NAGVMQNPRHLVRRRGQEARLRCSPMKGHSHVYWYRQLPEEGLKFMVYLQKENIIDESGMPKERFSAEFPKEGPSILRIQQVVRGDSAAYFCASSPGQRTLGGYTFGSGTRLTVV.

Of note for this clone: This is likely an artifact of a read error, given a far larger clone one base away. The CDR3 end is not reached by the read, which stops 3 residues before it; the germline J gene fills it in. Other nucleotide sequences from this sample produce the same CDR3. The chain recombines TRBV7-9 with TRBJ2-5; tentatively, D is TRBD2 (6 bases). Trimming left V 9 bases short and J 5 bases short, with 22 bases between. CDR3 length: 15 amino acids. Germline CDR1 is SEHNR and CDR2 is FQNEAQ (reference sequence). The part of the CDR3 DNA that was read is TGTGCCAGTTCGAGGAGGGCCGAGAGATCGGAGACC. It codes for CASSRRAERSET. The complete CDR3 reads CASSRRAERSETQYF.

This clone was observed many times. The read is 3 residues too short to cover the CDR3 end, so that end is filled in from the germline J gene. The V gene is TRBV5-1, the J gene TRBJ2-7; 7 bases agree with TRBD1. V trimming: 4 bases; J trimming: 2 bases; junction bases outside the gene matches: 9. The germline CDR1 and CDR2 sequences are SGHRS and YFSETQ. The CDR3 consists of 15 residues. The CDR3 spells CASSRMPGQTYEQYF. Partial CDR3 DNA: TGCGCCAGCAGCCGAATGCCGGGACAGACCTACGAG.

This clone was found many times. The DNA ends 3 residues before the CDR3 does, and the rest of the CDR3 is filled in from the germline J gene. The chain uses TRBV9 and TRBJ2-5; 10 nucleotides agree with TRBD2. CDR1 and CDR2 from the germline V gene are SGDLS and YYNGEE. There are 15 residues in the CDR3. With V trimmed by 4 bases and J by 5 bases, 8 bases remained unmatched. CDR3 bases read: TGTGCCAGCAGCACAAACCCGACTAGCGGGGAGACC. This translates into CASSTNPTSGET. The entire CDR3 protein is CASSTNPTSGETQYF. The full variable domain, with the rest looked up from reference TRBV9 and TRBJ2-5, is DSGVTQTPKHLITATGQRVTLRCSPRSGDLSVYWYQQSLDQGLQFLIQYYNGEERAKGNILERFSAQQFPDLHSELNLSSLELGDSALYFCASSTNPTSGETQYFGPGTRLLVL.

In its sample, this clone was seen a few times. A read error likely explains this, since a far larger clone differs by one base. The read ends 3 residues shy of where the CDR3 ends; the end is completed using the germline J gene. This chain uses TRBV19 with TRBJ2-3, with D perhaps TRBD1 (5 bases). The CDR3 has 14 residues. Trimming cost V 5 bases and J 8 bases, with 17 bases left between them. From germline, CDR1 is LNHDA and CDR2 SQIVND (reference sequence). CDR3 in amino acids: CASSLQGRSGTQYF. The CDR3 bases that were read are TGTGCCAGTAGTCTCCAGGGTAGGTCTGGTACG.

This clone was seen a handful of times. With the read ending 3 residues before the CDR3 end, the germline J gene is used to fill in that end. The genes are TRBV11-3 and TRBJ2-1, with TRBD1 matching over 9 bases. CDR3 size: 15 residues. V lost 1 base to trimming and J lost 4 bases; unmatched junction nucleotides: 2. CDR1 is SGHNT and CDR2 is YENEEA in the germline V gene. CDR3 DNA, as far as it was read: TGTGCCAGCAGCTTAGGACAGGGGGTATACAATGAG. Protein product: CASSLGQGVYNE. The full CDR3 sequence reads CASSLGQGVYNEQFF. Full variable domain (outside the CDR3, taken from reference TRBV11-3 and TRBJ2-1): EAGVVQSPRYKIIEKKQPVAFWCNPISGHNTLYWYLQNLGQGPELLIRYENEEAVDDSQLPKDRFSAERLKGVDSTLKIQPAELGDSAVYLCASSLGQGVYNEQFFGPGTRLTVL.